The T cell receptor (beta chain) under discussion was sequenced for a study of T cell repertoires in cytomegalovirus infection. Study-wide findings and caveats: What dominated the ex vivo response were HLA-C-restricted CMV-specific TCR beta clonotypes.

Germline assignment: CDR1 MNHNS and CDR2 SASEGT. V lost 5 bases and J 3 bases, leaving 10 bases between the germline ends. This CDR3 comprises 13 residues. This clonotype was detected many times. The target antigen is unknown. TCRdb recomputed calls from the reads with MiXCR, one row per CDR3 protein. The sample consists of 90,000 to 110,000 distinct CDR3 sequences, around 31% of them appearing once. The sequencing used CD8+ T cells from cultured PBMCs, collected from culture after CMV antigen stimulation. The rearrangement joins TRBV6-1 to TRBJ1-1, with D hard to call. This TCR was recovered from a human donor in good health (CMV status not recorded). Some clones in this sample may be carry-over from other donors' samples. CDR3 amino acids: CASSRPLHTEAFF. CDR3 bases: TGTGCCAGCAGTCGGCCATTACACACTGAAGCTTTCTTT.